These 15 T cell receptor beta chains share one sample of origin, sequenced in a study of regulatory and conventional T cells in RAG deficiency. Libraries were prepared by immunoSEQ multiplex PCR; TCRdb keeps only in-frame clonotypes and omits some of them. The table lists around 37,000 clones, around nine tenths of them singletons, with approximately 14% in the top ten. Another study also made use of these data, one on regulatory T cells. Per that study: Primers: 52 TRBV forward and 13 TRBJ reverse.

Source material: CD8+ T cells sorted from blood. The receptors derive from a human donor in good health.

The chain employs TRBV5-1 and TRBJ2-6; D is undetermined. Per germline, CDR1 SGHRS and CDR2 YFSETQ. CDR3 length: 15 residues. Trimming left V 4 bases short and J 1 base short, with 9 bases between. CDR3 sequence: CASSRLVSGANVLTF. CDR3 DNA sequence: TGCGCCAGCAGCCGCCTTGTATCTGGGGCCAACGTCCTGACTTTC. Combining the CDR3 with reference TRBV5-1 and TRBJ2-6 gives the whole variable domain KAGVTQTPRYLIKTRGQQVTLSCSPISGHRSVSWYQQTPGQGLQFLFEYFSETQRNKGNFPGRFSGRQFSNSRSEMNVSTLELGDSALYLCASSRLVSGANVLTFGAGSRLTVL.

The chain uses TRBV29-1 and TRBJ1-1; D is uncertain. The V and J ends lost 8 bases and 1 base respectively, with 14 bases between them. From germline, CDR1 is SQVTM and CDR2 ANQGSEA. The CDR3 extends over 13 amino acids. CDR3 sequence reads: CSLREHQNTEAFF. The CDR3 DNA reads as TGCAGCCTGAGGGAACATCAGAACACTGAAGCTTTCTTT.

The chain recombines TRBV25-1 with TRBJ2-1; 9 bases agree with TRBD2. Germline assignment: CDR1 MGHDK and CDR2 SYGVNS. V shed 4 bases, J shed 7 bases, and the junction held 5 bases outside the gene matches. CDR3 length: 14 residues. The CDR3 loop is CASSGRGGYNEQFF. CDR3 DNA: TGTGCCAGCAGTGGGCGGGGGGGGTATAATGAGCAGTTCTTC.

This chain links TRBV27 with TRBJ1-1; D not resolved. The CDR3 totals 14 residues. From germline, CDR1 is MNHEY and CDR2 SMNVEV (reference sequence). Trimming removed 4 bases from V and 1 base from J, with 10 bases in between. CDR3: CASSSLGPNTEAFF. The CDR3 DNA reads TGTGCCAGCAGTTCCCTGGGTCCGAACACTGAAGCTTTCTTT.

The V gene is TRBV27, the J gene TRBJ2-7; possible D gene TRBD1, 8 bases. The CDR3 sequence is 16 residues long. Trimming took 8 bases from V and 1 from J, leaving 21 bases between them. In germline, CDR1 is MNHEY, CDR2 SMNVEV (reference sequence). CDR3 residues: CASQLQGAGASYEQYF. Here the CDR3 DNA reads TGTGCCAGCCAGCTTCAGGGGGCGGGGGCTTCCTACGAGCAGTACTTC.

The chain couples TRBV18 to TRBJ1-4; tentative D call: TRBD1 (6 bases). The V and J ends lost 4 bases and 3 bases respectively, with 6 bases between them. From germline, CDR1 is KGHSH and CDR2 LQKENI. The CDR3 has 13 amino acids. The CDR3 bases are TGTGCCAGCTCACGGGGGCCTAATGAAAAACTGTTTTTT. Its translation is CASSRGPNEKLFF.

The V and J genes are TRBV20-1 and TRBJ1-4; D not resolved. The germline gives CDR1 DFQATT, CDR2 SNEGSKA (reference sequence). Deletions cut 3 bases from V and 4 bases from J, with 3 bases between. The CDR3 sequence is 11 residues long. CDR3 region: CSARLNEKLFF. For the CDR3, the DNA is TGCAGTGCTAGGCTTAATGAAAAACTGTTTTTT.

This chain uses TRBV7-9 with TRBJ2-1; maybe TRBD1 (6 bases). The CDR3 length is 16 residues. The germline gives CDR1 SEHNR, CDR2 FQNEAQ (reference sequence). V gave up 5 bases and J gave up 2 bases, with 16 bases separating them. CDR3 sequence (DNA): TGTGCCAGCAGCCGCGCGGCAGACAGGACCTACAATGAGCAGTTCTTC. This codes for CASSRAADRTYNEQFF.

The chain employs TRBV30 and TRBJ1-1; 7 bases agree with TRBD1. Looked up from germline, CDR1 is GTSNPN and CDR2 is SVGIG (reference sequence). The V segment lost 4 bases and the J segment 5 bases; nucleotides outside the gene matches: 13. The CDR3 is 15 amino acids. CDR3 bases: TGTGCCTGGAAACCGCGGACAGGTTTAACGACTGAAGCTTTCTTT. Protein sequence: CAWKPRTGLTTEAFF.

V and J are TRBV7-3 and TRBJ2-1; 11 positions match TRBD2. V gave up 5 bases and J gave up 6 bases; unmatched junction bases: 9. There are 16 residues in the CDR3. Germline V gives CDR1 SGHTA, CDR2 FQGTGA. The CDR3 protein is CASSLRLAGILNEQFF. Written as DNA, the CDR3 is TGTGCCAGCAGCCTAAGACTAGCGGGAATCCTCAATGAGCAGTTCTTC.

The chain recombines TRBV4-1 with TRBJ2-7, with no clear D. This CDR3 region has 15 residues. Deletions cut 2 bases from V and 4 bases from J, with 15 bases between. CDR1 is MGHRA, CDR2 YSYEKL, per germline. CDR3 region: CASSQRWTPEYEQYF. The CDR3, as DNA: TGCGCCAGCAGCCAAAGGTGGACCCCTGAATACGAGCAGTACTTC.

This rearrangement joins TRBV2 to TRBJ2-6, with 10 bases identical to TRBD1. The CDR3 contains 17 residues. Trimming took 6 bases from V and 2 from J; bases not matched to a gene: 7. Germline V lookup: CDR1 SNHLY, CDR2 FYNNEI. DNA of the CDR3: TGTGCCAGCAGACCCGGGACAGGGGAAGCTGGGGCCAACGTCCTGACTTTC. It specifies CASRPGTGEAGANVLTF.

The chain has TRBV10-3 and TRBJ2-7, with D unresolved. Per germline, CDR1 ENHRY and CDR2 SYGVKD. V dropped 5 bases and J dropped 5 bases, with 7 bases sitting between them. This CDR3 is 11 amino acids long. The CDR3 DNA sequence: TGTGCCATCAGTAACCTAAACGAGCAGTACTTC. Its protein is CAISNLNEQYF.

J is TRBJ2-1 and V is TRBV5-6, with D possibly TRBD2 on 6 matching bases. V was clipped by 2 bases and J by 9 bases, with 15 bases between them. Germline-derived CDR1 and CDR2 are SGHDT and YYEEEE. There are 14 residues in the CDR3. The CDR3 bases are TGTGCCAGCAGCTTTTATTCGTTGGGAGGTGAGCAGTTCTTC. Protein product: CASSFYSLGGEQFF.

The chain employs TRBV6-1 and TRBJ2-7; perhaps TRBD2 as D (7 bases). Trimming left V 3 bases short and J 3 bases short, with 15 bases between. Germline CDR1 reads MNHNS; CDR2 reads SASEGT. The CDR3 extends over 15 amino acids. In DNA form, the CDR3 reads TGTGCCAGCAGTGATTGGCGGGGAGGGGGCTACGAGCAGTACTTC. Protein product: CASSDWRGGGYEQYF.